The 7 T cell receptor beta chains listed next were all sequenced from one sample in a study of identical twins. TCRdb reprocessed the 5' RACE reads via MiXCR and lists one record per CDR3 protein. The profile shows approximately 500,000 distinct CDR3 sequences, 24% of them singletons. These same data were also listed under a study on T cells expressing NK-cell markers.

Sample: CD4+ T cells sorted from blood. These receptors were obtained from a woman under 30 in good health.

This clonotype was observed a handful of times. The chain couples TRBV7-9 to TRBJ2-7, with D maybe TRBD1 (5 bases). V shed 6 bases and J shed 9 bases, with 18 bases lying between them. The CDR3 sequence is 13 residues long. Germline-derived CDR1 and CDR2 are SEHNR and FQNEAQ (reference sequence). CDR3 coding DNA: TGTGCCAGCAGACAGTACAGGTTCGAACGGCAGTACTTC. Protein: CASRQYRFERQYF.

This clonotype was seen repeatedly, ten times or more. The genes are TRBV20-1 and TRBJ2-1; 8 nucleotides match TRBD1. After removal of 3 bases from V and 4 bases from J, the junction contained 2 bases not matched to a gene. CDR1 DFQATT and CDR2 SNEGSKA come from the germline V gene (reference sequence). The CDR3 totals 13 residues. The CDR3 DNA sequence: TGCAGTGCTAGGGACAGGGCATACAATGAGCAGTTCTTC. As protein: CSARDRAYNEQFF.

V is TRBV5-1 and J is TRBJ1-1, with a tentative D call TRBD1 (6 bases). The CDR3 loop spans 13 amino acids. Germline CDR1 reads SGHRS; CDR2 reads YFSETQ. The V gene lost 2 bases and the J gene lost 5 bases, with 10 bases spanning the gap. CDR3: CASSFSGETEAFF. CDR3 coding DNA: TGCGCCAGCAGCTTCTCAGGGGAGACTGAAGCTTTCTTT.

This clonotype has only a few counts. V and J are TRBV7-9 and TRBJ2-3, with 13 positions matching TRBD2. The V and J ends lost 4 bases and 2 bases, in that order; junction bases with no gene match: 6. The CDR3 spans 17 residues. Germline lookup yields CDR1 SEHNR and CDR2 FQNEAQ (reference sequence). The CDR3 reads CASSSRTSGGYTDTQYF. The CDR3 DNA follows: TGTGCCAGCAGCTCCCGGACTAGCGGGGGTTACACAGATACGCAGTATTTT.

CDR3 amino acids: CASSRGYPRRNTEAFF. The DNA for the CDR3 is TGTGCCAGCAGCCGTGGGTACCCGAGGCGGAACACTGAAGCTTTCTTT. The gene calls are TRBV7-9 and TRBJ1-1; D is ambiguous. Germline loops: CDR1 SEHNR, CDR2 FQNEAQ (reference sequence). The V gene lost 5 bases and the J gene lost 1 base, with 17 bases spanning the gap. The CDR3 sequence is 16 residues long.

V and J are TRBV6-1 and TRBJ2-3; D possibly uses TRBD1 or TRBD2 (5 bases each). CDR3 length: 16 residues. Germline V lookup: CDR1 MNHNS, CDR2 SASEGT. With 7 bases removed from V and 4 bases from J, the gap between germline ends came to 21 bases. The CDR3 DNA reads as TGTGCCAGCAAAGGGACGGTAGCTGGAGCGGCAGATACGCAGTATTTT. This codes for CASKGTVAGAADTQYF.

J is TRBJ2-5 and V is TRBV29-1; perhaps D is TRBD1 or TRBD2 (6 bases each). There are 12 residues in the CDR3. Germline values: CDR1 SQVTM, CDR2 ANQGSEA. V gave up 6 bases and J gave up 4 bases, with 12 bases separating them. CDR3 amino acids: CSVQGGPETQYF. The CDR3 DNA reads as TGCAGCGTACAGGGAGGTCCAGAGACCCAGTACTTC.